The 18 T cell receptor beta chains given below trace back to one sample, sequenced in a study of OX40 agonist ivuxolimab in advanced cancers. Libraries were constructed by the immunoSEQ multiplex PCR assay. Not all clones reach the TCRdb copy of this immuneACCESS table, which keeps in-frame sequences only. Checked studies attribute under half of the gap to unresolved V genes and leave the rest unexplained. The sample table contains about 82,000 clones; only one count was recorded for about nine tenths of them. The ten largest clones take up 6.5% to 9.5% of the sample. The material was CD4+ or CD8+ T cells sorted from blood, obtained in a trial of the OX40 agonist ivuxolimab. The receptors stem from an adult with an advanced solid tumor such as melanoma, head and neck, liver or kidney cancer.

J is TRBJ1-1 and V is TRBV29-1; no reliable D call. The germline V gene has CDR1 SQVTM and CDR2 ANQGSEA. The CDR3 consists of 13 residues. V lost 5 bases to trimming and J lost 0 bases, with 10 bases between them. The CDR3 loop reads CSVRTRVNTEAFF. The CDR3 nucleotides read TGCAGCGTTAGGACCCGGGTGAACACTGAAGCTTTCTTT.

The CDR3 loop is CASSLGSSYNSPLHF. The CDR3 bases are TGTGCCAGCAGTTTGGGGAGCTCCTATAATTCACCCCTCCACTTT. The chain combines TRBV27 with TRBJ1-6; D gene unclear. V was trimmed by 3 bases and J by 0 bases, leaving 6 bases between them. The CDR3 contains 15 residues. The germline CDR1 and CDR2 sequences are MNHEY and SMNVEV (reference sequence).

This chain connects TRBV7-9 to TRBJ2-1; D tentatively fits TRBD1 or TRBD2 (5 bases each). The CDR3 covers 15 residues. V was cut by 0 bases and J by 2 bases, with 8 bases left in between. From germline, CDR1 is SEHNR and CDR2 FQNEAQ (reference sequence). The chain's CDR3 is CASSLAGVTYNEQFF. The CDR3 DNA reads as TGTGCCAGCAGCTTAGCGGGGGTTACCTACAATGAGCAGTTCTTC.

The genes are TRBV6-5 and TRBJ2-7; D is undetermined. CDR1 is MNHEY and CDR2 is SVGAGI in the germline V gene. The CDR3 loop spans 14 amino acids. The ends were cut back, 6 bases at V and 2 bases at J, with 14 bases in the middle. The CDR3 bases are TGTGCCAGCAGCCAAAGACTCCTTACCTACGAGCAGTACTTC. Translation gives CASSQRLLTYEQYF.

The chain carries TRBV7-9 and TRBJ2-3, with 7 bases lining up with TRBD2. CDR1 and CDR2 from the germline V gene are SEHNR and FQNEAQ (reference sequence). Trimming removed 6 bases from V and 5 bases from J; junction bases left unmatched: 5. This CDR3 contains 13 residues. In DNA, the CDR3 is TGTGCCAGCAGGCACCCGGGGGGAGATACGCAGTATTTT. Encoded protein: CASRHPGGDTQYF.

This chain uses TRBV18 with TRBJ2-7; the D is unclear. Trimming shortened V by 0 bases and J by 5 bases, and 2 bases separated the two germline ends. Per the germline V gene, CDR1 is KGHSH and CDR2 is LQKENI. This CDR3 is built from 11 residues. CDR3 DNA sequence: TGTGCCAGCTCACCACCGAACGAGCAGTACTTC. It encodes CASSPPNEQYF. Filled out from reference TRBV18 and TRBJ2-7, the complete variable domain reads NAGVMQNPRHLVRRRGQEARLRCSPMKGHSHVYWYRQLPEEGLKFMVYLQKENIIDESGMPKERFSAEFPKEGPSILRIQQVVRGDSAAYFCASSPPNEQYFGPGTRLTVT.

This chain connects TRBV6-1 to TRBJ2-7, with 8 nucleotides matching TRBD2. The CDR3 consists of 15 residues. The germline V gene encodes CDR1 MNHNS and CDR2 SASEGT. V was clipped by 6 bases and J by 2 bases; unmatched bases: 9. CDR3 sequence: CASRTSSGDPYEQYF. As DNA, the CDR3 is TGTGCCAGCAGGACAAGTAGCGGGGACCCCTACGAGCAGTACTTC.

The chain is built from TRBV7-9 and TRBJ2-5, with 10 nucleotides matching TRBD1. The CDR3 consists of 15 residues. With 3 bases clipped from V and 3 bases from J, the junction kept 4 bases outside the gene matches. The germline gives CDR1 SEHNR, CDR2 FQNEAQ (reference sequence). CDR3 sequence: CASSFGGQGEETQYF. The DNA of the CDR3 is TGTGCCAGCAGCTTTGGTGGACAGGGGGAAGAGACCCAGTACTTC.

The chain carries TRBV25-1 and TRBJ1-2; TRBD1 might be the D (5 bases). The CDR3 totals 14 residues. Germline assignment: CDR1 MGHDK and CDR2 SYGVNS. The V gene lost 6 bases and the J gene lost 8 bases, with 19 bases spanning the gap. DNA for the CDR3: TGTGCCAGCAGCCCCCCGGGGCATCCCGGCGGCTACACCTTC. It encodes CASSPPGHPGGYTF.

This clone has just one count. V is TRBV7-8 and J is TRBJ1-1, with D hard to call. Trimming left V 1 base short and J 4 bases short, with 10 bases between. CDR3 length: 14 residues. CDR1 is SGHVS, CDR2 FQNEAQ, per germline. The CDR3 DNA follows: TGTGCCAGCAGCTTAGGAATCGGGATCACTGAAGCTTTCTTT. Its protein product is CASSLGIGITEAFF. Full variable domain (remainder filled in from reference TRBV7-8 and TRBJ1-1): GAGVSQSPRYKVAKRGQDVALRCDPISGHVSLFWYQQALGQGPEFLTYFQNEAQLDKSGLPSDRFFAERPEGSVSTLKIQRTQQEDSAVYLCASSLGIGITEAFFGQGTRLTVV.

V is TRBV6-5 and J is TRBJ2-3; 10 bases map to TRBD1. V gave up 0 bases and J gave up 6 bases; unmatched junction bases: 6. CDR3 length: 16 amino acids. The germline CDR1 and CDR2 sequences are MNHEY and SVGAGI. The CDR3 nucleotides read TGTGCCAGCAGTTACTCCCTCGGGGACAGGGGTGATACGCAGTATTTT. Protein: CASSYSLGDRGDTQYF.

The rearrangement uses TRBV7-8 and TRBJ2-1, with a possible D match to TRBD2 (6 bases). This CDR3 contains 16 residues. Per the germline V gene, CDR1 is SGHVS and CDR2 is FQNEAQ. Trimming took 1 base from V and 4 from J, leaving 14 bases between them. The CDR3 loop reads CASSLEAQEGYNEQFF. DNA for the CDR3: TGTGCCAGCAGCTTAGAGGCCCAGGAGGGGTACAATGAGCAGTTCTTC.

This sequence joins TRBV7-9 and TRBJ2-1, with a weak D call TRBD1 (6 bases). CDR1 and CDR2 (germline): SEHNR, FQNEAQ (reference sequence). This CDR3 region has 12 residues. Trimming shortened V by 4 bases and J by 7 bases, and 8 bases separated the two germline ends. CDR3 nucleotides: TGTGCCAGCAGCTCACAGGGTAATGAGCAGTTCTTC. Protein product: CASSSQGNEQFF.

This rearrangement joins TRBV19 to TRBJ2-1; TRBD1 agrees at 8 bases. Germline CDR1 is LNHDA and CDR2 is SQIVND (reference sequence). The CDR3 contains 16 residues. The J segment lost 5 bases and the V segment lost 6 bases, leaving 12 bases of the junction unmatched. The CDR3 sequence is CASSDTTGGVHNEQFF. The CDR3 DNA follows: TGTGCCAGTAGCGATACAACAGGGGGTGTCCACAATGAGCAGTTCTTC.

This clone is a singleton in its sample. The sample carries other DNA sequences with the same CDR3. The J gene is TRBJ2-2, the V gene TRBV29-1; D may be TRBD1 or TRBD2 (5 bases each). This CDR3 spans 12 amino acids. V shed 5 bases and J shed 4 bases, with 8 bases lying between them. In germline, CDR1 is SQVTM, CDR2 ANQGSEA. The CDR3 sequence: CSVRGGTGELFF. CDR3 nucleotide sequence: TGCAGCGTTCGGGGCGGCACCGGGGAGCTGTTTTTT.

The count of this clone is one. The rearrangement joins TRBV5-5 to TRBJ2-7, with unresolved D. Looked up from germline, CDR1 is SGHKS and CDR2 is YYEKEE (reference sequence). V lost 6 bases and J 0 bases, leaving 10 bases between the germline ends. The CDR3 is made up of 13 amino acids. The CDR3 here is CASTLAVSYEQYF. In DNA form, the CDR3 reads TGTGCCAGCACCCTGGCCGTCTCCTACGAGCAGTACTTC.

The V call is TRBV12-5, the J call TRBJ1-2; 9 bases are a match to TRBD1. J gave up 8 bases and V 4 bases, and 17 bases lay outside the gene matches. Germline CDR1 is LGHNT and CDR2 is FRNRAP. This CDR3 comprises 17 residues. The CDR3 region is CASGSTPDRGARGGYTF. DNA of the CDR3: TGTGCTAGTGGTTCCACCCCGGACAGGGGAGCCCGTGGAGGCTACACCTTC. The entire variable domain, with the rest obtained from reference TRBV12-5 and TRBJ1-2, is as follows: DARVTQTPRHKVTEMGQEVTMRCQPILGHNTVFWYRQTMMQGLELLAYFRNRAPLDDSGMPKDRFSAEMPDATLATLKIQPSEPRDSAVYFCASGSTPDRGARGGYTFGSGTRLTVV.

The V gene is TRBV10-3, the J gene TRBJ2-1, with a tentative D call TRBD1 (5 bases). CDR3 length: 12 residues. Trimming removed 5 bases from V and 10 bases from J, with 12 bases in between. Germline V gene lookup returns CDR1 ENHRY and CDR2 SYGVKD. The CDR3 spells CAISSDSDEQFF. As DNA, the CDR3 is TGTGCCATCAGTTCAGACAGCGACGAGCAGTTCTTC.